These 10 T cell receptor beta chains originate from one sample sequenced in a study of blood T cell repertoires in COVID-19. The protocol was immunoSEQ multiplex PCR, while the TCRdb copy is restricted to in-frame clones and leaves out a portion. The repertoire includes some 270,000 clones, 86% of them detected once, and under 2% sits in the top ten. Sequenced material: peripheral blood. These receptors came from an older woman who had recovered from COVID-19.

The chain carries TRBV9 and TRBJ1-4; 8 bases map to TRBD1. Trimming took 0 bases from V and 8 from J; bases not matched to a gene: 12. Germline CDR1 is SGDLS and CDR2 is YYNGEE. The CDR3 consists of 17 residues. DNA of the CDR3: TGTGCCAGCAGCGTAGGTCAGGGGGCATCATCGGGAGAAAAACTGTTTTTT. This encodes CASSVGQGASSGEKLFF.

V and J are TRBV3-1 (or the pseudogene TRBV3-2) and TRBJ1-2; a possible D gene is TRBD1 (6 bases). The germline V and J ends were trimmed by 6 bases and 4 bases, with 12 bases remaining between them. Per germline, CDR1 LGHDT and CDR2 YNNKEL (reference sequence). The CDR3 loop spans 13 amino acids. CDR3 in amino acids: CASRKDRTYGYTF. As DNA, the CDR3 is TGTGCCAGCAGAAAAGACAGGACCTATGGCTACACCTTC.

The chain is built from TRBV28 and TRBJ1-5, with 8 bases matching TRBD1. The CDR3 extends over 14 amino acids. J lost 6 bases, V lost 6 bases, and 7 bases had no gene match. Germline V gene sequence: CDR1 MDHEN, CDR2 SYDVKM. CDR3 sequence (DNA): TGTGCCAGCAGCTTCACAGGGGGAGGTCAGCCCCAGCATTTT. Its translation is CASSFTGGGQPQHF.

The V gene is TRBV5-1, the J gene TRBJ2-7; no clear D gene. V lost 0 bases to trimming and J lost 6 bases, with 16 bases between them. The V gene's germline CDR1 is SGHRS and CDR2 YFSETQ. The CDR3 totals 15 residues. The CDR3 nucleotides are TGCGCCAGCAGCTTGGCTGGGCCTGCCCGTCTCGAGCAGTACTTC. Translated: CASSLAGPARLEQYF. Using reference TRBV5-1 and TRBJ2-7 for the parts outside the CDR3, the full variable domain is KAGVTQTPRYLIKTRGQQVTLSCSPISGHRSVSWYQQTPGQGLQFLFEYFSETQRNKGNFPGRFSGRQFSNSRSEMNVSTLELGDSALYLCASSLAGPARLEQYFGPGTRLTVT.

This clone was recorded a few times. The chain links TRBV19 to TRBJ2-1; the match to TRBD2 covers 9 bases. V lost 3 bases and J lost 7; bases outside the gene matches: 7. This CDR3 comprises 15 residues. Germline V gene data show CDR1 as LNHDA and CDR2 as SQIVND (reference sequence). As DNA, the CDR3 is TGTGCCAGTAGTATTGGTCTAGCGGGGATAAATGAGCAGTTCTTC. Translation gives CASSIGLAGINEQFF. Full variable domain (outside the CDR3, taken from reference TRBV19 and TRBJ2-1): DGGITQSPKYLFRKEGQNVTLSCEQNLNHDAMYWYRQDPGQGLRLIYYSQIVNDFQKGDIAEGYSVSREKKESFPLTVTSAQKNPTAFYLCASSIGLAGINEQFFGPGTRLTVL.

V and J are TRBV3-1 (or the pseudogene TRBV3-2) and TRBJ2-1, with 11 bases identical to TRBD2. Germline V CDR1 and CDR2: LGHDT, YNNKEL (reference sequence). This CDR3 comprises 17 residues. Trimming took 3 bases from V and 13 from J; bases not matched to a gene: 17. CDR3 in amino acids: CASSQLVGTSGRMSQFF. The DNA of the CDR3 is TGTGCCAGCAGCCAGCTGGTGGGGACTAGCGGTAGAATGAGTCAGTTCTTC.

V gene TRBV13 combines with J gene TRBJ2-2; a possible D gene is TRBD2 (7 bases). The ends were cut back, 0 bases at V and 3 bases at J, with 11 bases in the middle. Germline CDR1 and CDR2: PRHDT and FYEKMQ (reference sequence). The CDR3 has 16 residues. CDR3 residues: CASSLGRGAYTGELFF. As DNA, the CDR3 is TGTGCCAGCAGCTTAGGACGGGGGGCCTACACCGGGGAGCTGTTTTTT.

This clone occurred once. The chain's CDR3 is CASSSWEMTGSYEQYF. The CDR3 DNA is TGTGCCAGTAGTTCGTGGGAGATGACAGGGTCCTACGAGCAGTACTTC. J is TRBJ2-7 and V is TRBV19, with TRBD1 matching over 7 bases. Germline CDR1 is LNHDA and CDR2 is SQIVND (reference sequence). The CDR3 runs 16 residues. With V trimmed by 5 bases and J by 1 base, 11 bases remained unmatched.

V gene TRBV18 combines with J gene TRBJ1-4; 7 bases align to TRBD1. V dropped 4 bases and J dropped 3; count of bases not matched to a gene: 8. CDR3 length equals 16 residues. Germline V gene sequence: CDR1 KGHSH, CDR2 LQKENI. This chain's CDR3 is CASSRGQSRANEKLFF. The CDR3 DNA reads as TGTGCCAGCTCACGGGGACAGTCCCGGGCTAATGAAAAACTGTTTTTT.

The chain has TRBV6-5 and TRBJ1-2; D is uncertain. Trimming took 6 bases from V and 1 from J, leaving 12 bases between them. The CDR3 totals 14 residues. CDR1 and CDR2 from the germline V gene are MNHEY and SVGAGI. The CDR3 sequence is CASSPQAGNYGYTF. The DNA for the CDR3 is TGTGCCAGCAGCCCCCAAGCGGGTAACTATGGCTACACCTTC.